The present T cell receptor (beta chain) was sequenced within a study of T cell responses to AZD1222 COVID-19 vaccine. Method: immunoSEQ multiplex PCR; TCRdb's copy keeps in-frame clones and lacks some. Of 150,000 to 200,000 clones listed, over 80% are singletons. The sample in question was peripheral blood, obtained on day 0 of AZD1222 vaccination. The TCR comes from an adult in good health.

The CDR3 is CASSFRTVNEKLFF. The CDR3, as DNA: TGTGCCAGCAGCTTCCGGACAGTTAATGAAAAACTGTTTTTT. The chain employs TRBV6-5 and TRBJ1-4, with D perhaps TRBD1 (6 bases). CDR3 length equals 14 residues. Looked up from germline, CDR1 is MNHEY and CDR2 is SVGAGI. V was cut by 6 bases and J by 4 bases, with 12 bases left in between.